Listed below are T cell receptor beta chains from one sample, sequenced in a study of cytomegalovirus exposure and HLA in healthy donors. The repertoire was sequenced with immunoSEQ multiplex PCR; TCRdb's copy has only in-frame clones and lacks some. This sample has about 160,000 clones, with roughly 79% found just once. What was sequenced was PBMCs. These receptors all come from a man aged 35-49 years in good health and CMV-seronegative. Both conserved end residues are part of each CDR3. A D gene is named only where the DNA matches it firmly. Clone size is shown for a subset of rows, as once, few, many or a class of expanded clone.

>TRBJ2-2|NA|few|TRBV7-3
TGTGCCAGCAGCTTAAAGGGGTCGGCGAACACCGGGGAGCTGTTTTTT
CASSLKGSANTGELFF
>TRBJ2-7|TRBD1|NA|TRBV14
TGTGCCAGCAGCCACCTGGACAGGATTCCCTACGAGCAGTACTTC
CASSHLDRIPYEQYF
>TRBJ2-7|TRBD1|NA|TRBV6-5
TGTGCCAGCAGTGTGGGCGGGACAGGGGGCTTCGCACAGTACTTC
CASSVGGTGGFAQYF
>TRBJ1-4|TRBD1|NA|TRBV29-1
TGCAGCGTGGGGGGACAGGGAAATGAAAAACTGTTTTTT
CSVGGQGNEKLFF
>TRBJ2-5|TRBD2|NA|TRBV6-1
TGTGCCAGCAGTGATCCGACTAGCGGGGCACAAGAGACCCAGTACTTC
CASSDPTSGAQETQYF
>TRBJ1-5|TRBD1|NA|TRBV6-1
TGTGCCACCGGGACAGGCTATAGCAATCAGCCCCAGCATTTT
CATGTGYSNQPQHF
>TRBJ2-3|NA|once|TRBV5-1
TGCGCCAGCGGAACCTCGGGAAGCGGACTTGATACGCAGTATTTT
CASGTSGSGLDTQYF
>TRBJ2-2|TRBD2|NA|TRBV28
TGTGCCAGCAGTTTAGCGGGAGCGAGCGGGGAGCTGTTTTTT
CASSLAGASGELFF
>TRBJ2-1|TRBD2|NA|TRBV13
TGTGCCAGCAGTTTTCTAGCGGGAGGGCCTAATGAGCAGTTCTTC
CASSFLAGGPNEQFF
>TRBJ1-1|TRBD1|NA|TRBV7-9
TGTGCCAGCAGTGGAGGACAGGTCACTGAAGCTTTCTTT
CASSGGQVTEAFF
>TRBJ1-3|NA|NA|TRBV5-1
TGCGCCAGCCGGGGACTGCGCGGAAACACCATATATTTT
CASRGLRGNTIYF
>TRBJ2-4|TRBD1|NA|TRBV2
TGTGCCAGCAGTGCAGACAGGGGGCCCTCCAAAAACATTCAGTACTTC
CASSADRGPSKNIQYF
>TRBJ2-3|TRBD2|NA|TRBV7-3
TGTGCCAGCAGCTCCGGACTAGCCCAAAGCACAGATACGCAGTATTTT
CASSSGLAQSTDTQYF
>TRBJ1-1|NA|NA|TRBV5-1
TGCGCCAGCAGCTTGGGAGGCTCGAACACTGAAGCTTTCTTT
CASSLGGSNTEAFF
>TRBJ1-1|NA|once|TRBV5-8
TGTGCCAGCAGCCCATGGAAAAGACGGGAGATTTGGGTTGAAGCTTTCTTT
CASSPWKRREIWVEAFF
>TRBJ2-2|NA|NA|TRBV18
TGTGCCAGCTCACCACAAAGGGGGAACACCGGGGAGCTGTTTTTT
CASSPQRGNTGELFF
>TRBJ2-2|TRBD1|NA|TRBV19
TGTGCCAGTAGTAATCCGGGACAGGGGGGACGAATGGCCGGGGAGCTGTTTTTT
CASSNPGQGGRMAGELFF
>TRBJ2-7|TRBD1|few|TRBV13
TGTGCCAGCAGCCCTCAAGGGGGCTACCACGAGCAGTACTTC
CASSPQGGYHEQYF
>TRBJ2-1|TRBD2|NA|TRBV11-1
TGTGCCAGCAGCCCGCGGCTAGCGGGAGTCGGGAATGAGCAGTTCTTC
CASSPRLAGVGNEQFF
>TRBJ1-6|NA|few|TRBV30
TGTGCCTGTAGTGGAGAATATAATTCACCCCTCCACTTT
CACSGEYNSPLHF
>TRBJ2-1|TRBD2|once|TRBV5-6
TGTGCCAGCAGCTTGAGGCTAGCGGGAGGGAACAATGAGCAGTTCTTC
CASSLRLAGGNNEQFF
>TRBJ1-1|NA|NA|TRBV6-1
TGTGCCAGCAGTGCACAGGCGAACACTGAAGCTTTCTTT
CASSAQANTEAFF
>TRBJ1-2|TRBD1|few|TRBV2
TGTGCCAGCAGTGACCCCACCAGGGACAGCGCTAAAACTAACTATGGCTACACCTTC
CASSDPTRDSAKTNYGYTF
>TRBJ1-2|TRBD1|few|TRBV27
TGTGCCAGCAGTTTAGGGACAGGGAATAACTATGGCTACACCTTC
CASSLGTGNNYGYTF
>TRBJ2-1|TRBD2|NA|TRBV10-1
TGCGCCAGCAGCCGGGGGACTAGCGAGAGTAATGAGCAGTTCTTC
CASSRGTSESNEQFF
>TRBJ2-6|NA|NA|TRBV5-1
TGCGCCAGCAGCCTAACTACTGGGGCCAACGTCCTGACTTTC
CASSLTTGANVLTF
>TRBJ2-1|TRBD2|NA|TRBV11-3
TGTGCCAGCAGCGCGGGAGATGAGCAGTTCTTC
CASSAGDEQFF
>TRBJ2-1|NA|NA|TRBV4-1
TGCGCCAGCAGCCCTCGGGGAGGACTCCTTAATGAGCAGTTCTTC
CASSPRGGLLNEQFF
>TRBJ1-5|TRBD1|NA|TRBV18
TGTGCCAGCTCACCACCGGGACAGGCTAGCAATCAGCCCCAGCATTTT
CASSPPGQASNQPQHF
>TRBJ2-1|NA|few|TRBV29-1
TGCAGCGTTGCCGTGGAGGTCAATGAGCAGTTCTTC
CSVAVEVNEQFF
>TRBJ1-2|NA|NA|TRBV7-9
TGTGCCAGCAGCCAAATCGAGGGAGGCTACACCTTC
CASSQIEGGYTF
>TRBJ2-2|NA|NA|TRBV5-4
TGTGCCAGCAGCCTCCGACATGCGAACACCGGGGAGCTGTTTTTT
CASSLRHANTGELFF
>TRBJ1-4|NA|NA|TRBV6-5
TGTGCCAGCAGTTACTCGATCGGTAGTGAAAAACTGTTTTTT
CASSYSIGSEKLFF
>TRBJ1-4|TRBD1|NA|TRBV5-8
TGTGCCAGCAGCTTGGGGGACAGGGCAACTAATGAAAAACTGTTTTTT
CASSLGDRATNEKLFF
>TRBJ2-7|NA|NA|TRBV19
TGTGCCAGTAGTATAGGTCCCCGGAGCGTTGGCGAGCAGTACTTC
CASSIGPRSVGEQYF
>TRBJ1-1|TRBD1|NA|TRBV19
TGTGCCAGTAGTGCAACAGGGGTTCGGGCTGAAGCTTTCTTT
CASSATGVRAEAFF
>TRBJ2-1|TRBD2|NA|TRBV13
TGTGCCAGCAGCTTAAGTCCGACGGGGGGTTGGGGCAATGAGCAGTTCTTC
CASSLSPTGGWGNEQFF
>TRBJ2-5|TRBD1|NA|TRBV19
TGTGCCAGTAGCCCCTGGACAGGGCCCGAGACCCAGTACTTC
CASSPWTGPETQYF
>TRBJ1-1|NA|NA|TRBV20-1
TGCAGTGCTATAATTTACACTGAAGCTTTCTTT
CSAIIYTEAFF
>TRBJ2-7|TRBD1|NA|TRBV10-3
TGTGCCATCCGACAGGGGGAACCCTACGAGCAGTACTTC
CAIRQGEPYEQYF
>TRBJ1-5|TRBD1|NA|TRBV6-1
TGTGCCAGTTCCTGGGACAGGTGGGTCAATCAGCCCCAGCATTTT
CASSWDRWVNQPQHF
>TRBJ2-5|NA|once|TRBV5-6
TGTGCCAGCAGCGACGTAGGGAGATCAGAGACCCAGTACTTC
CASSDVGRSETQYF
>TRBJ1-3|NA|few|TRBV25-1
TGTGCCAGCAGCCGGTCGCCAGGAAACACCATATATTTT
CASSRSPGNTIYF
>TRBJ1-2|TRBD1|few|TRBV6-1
TGTGCCAGCAGTGTGACTCGGACAGGGTTTTTGGGCTACACCTTC
CASSVTRTGFLGYTF
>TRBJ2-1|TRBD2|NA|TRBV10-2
TGCGCCAGCAGCCTAGCGGGAGGGCTCCGACTGACTTACAATGAGCAGTTCTTC
CASSLAGGLRLTYNEQFF
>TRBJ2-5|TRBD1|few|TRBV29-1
TGCAGCGTTGAAGATTGGACAGGGCGTGAAGAGACCCAGTACTTC
CSVEDWTGREETQYF
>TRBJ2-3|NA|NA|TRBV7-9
TGTGCCAGCAGCTTATGGGAAGCGGCCACAGATACGCAGTATTTT
CASSLWEAATDTQYF
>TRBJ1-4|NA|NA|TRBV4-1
TGCGCCAGCAGCCAAATGGGGGGTACAACTAATGAAAAACTGTTTTTT
CASSQMGGTTNEKLFF
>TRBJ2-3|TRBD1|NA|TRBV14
TGTGCCAGCAGCCTCCGGGACAGGGGGCCCGATACGCAGTATTTT
CASSLRDRGPDTQYF
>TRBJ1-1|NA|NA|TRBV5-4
TGTGCCAGCAGCTTGGGTCGGGGAATTAACACTGAAGCTTTCTTT
CASSLGRGINTEAFF
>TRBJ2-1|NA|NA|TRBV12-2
TGTGCAAGTCGCTCCCACTCGCGGGAGTTATTCTCGTTCTTC
CASRSHSRELFSFF
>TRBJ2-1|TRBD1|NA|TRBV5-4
TGTGCCAGCAGCTCACAGGGGACCCTGAAACACAATGAGCAGTTCTTC
CASSSQGTLKHNEQFF
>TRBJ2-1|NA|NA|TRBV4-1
TGCGCCAGCAGCCAAGAGGGTGCGGGGTACAATGAGCAGTTCTTC
CASSQEGAGYNEQFF
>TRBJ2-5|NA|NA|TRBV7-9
TGTGCCAGCAGCCCATTTATGGCCGGACTTACAGAGACCCAGTACTTC
CASSPFMAGLTETQYF
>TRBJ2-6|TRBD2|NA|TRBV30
TGTGCCTGGAGGGGAGGGATTGTCACTGGGGCCAACGTCCTGACTTTC
CAWRGGIVTGANVLTF